This TCR beta chain was observed in a study of blood T cells in healthy people across ages. The CDR3 has 18 amino acids. CDR1 and CDR2 (germline): SGHVS, FNYEAQ. The V and J ends lost 1 base and 0 bases, in that order; junction bases with no gene match: 9. Peripheral blood was drawn, ten milliliters per donor. The authors extracted at least 5 micrograms of total RNA per sample. This clonotype was seen more than once but under ten times. Next came a second PCR, run for about 7 to 12 cycles, which used a sample-barcoded 5' primer along with a J-beta primer mix. The authors tagged each cDNA molecule using a template-switch adaptor with 12 random nucleotides. Each CDR3 protein is one row after TCRdb ran MiXCR on the 5' RACE reads. The repertoire consists of about 580,000 distinct CDR3 sequences, with under 55% occurring once and the leading ten covering 20% to 25%.

The specimen sequenced was blood. This TCR was recovered from a man older than 75 in good health. The genes are TRBV7-6 and TRBJ2-3; 8 bases map to TRBD2. The CDR3 sequence is CASSLGRPTGGSTDTQYF. The CDR3 DNA reads TGTGCCAGCAGCTTAGGCAGGCCGACGGGGGGGAGCACAGATACGCAGTATTTT. Filled out from reference TRBV7-6 and TRBJ2-3, the complete variable domain reads GAGVSQSPRYKVTKRGQDVALRCDPISGHVSLYWYRQALGQGPEFLTYFNYEAQQDKSGLPNDRFSAERPEGSISTLTIQRTEQRDSAMYRCASSLGRPTGGSTDTQYFGPGTRLTVL.